This T cell receptor (beta chain) was profiled in a study of technical replicates of blood from a handful of donors. The ends were cut back, 1 base at V and 3 bases at J, with 13 bases in the middle. The CDR3 is made up of 15 amino acids. CDR1 and CDR2 from the germline V gene are LNHDA and SQIVND (reference sequence). Sequencing was performed with immunoSEQ multiplex PCR; in TCRdb, only in-frame clones are kept and a portion is missing. This repertoire shows over 55,000 clones, 95% to 97% found once; its top ten account for around 0.22%. The sequenced material came from T cells isolated from PBMCs. V is TRBV19 and J is TRBJ2-7, with D unclear. This TCR was recovered from a human donor in good health. As DNA, the CDR3 is TGTGCCAGTAGTATAGGCCCAGGCCCTGTCTACGAGCAGTACTTC. Its translation: CASSIGPGPVYEQYF.